This T cell receptor beta chain was sequenced during a study of T cell responses to AZD1222 COVID-19 vaccine. About the study: Pooled samples include second doses given at about 4 or 12 weeks.

Sequencing used immunoSEQ multiplex PCR; TCRdb keeps in-frame clones, though not all of them. Of 75,000 to 95,000 clones detected, about 88% appear once; the ten largest clones hold about a fifth. The study's findings and limits: Mapped onto spike, vaccine-associated CD4 TCRs spanned it and were dominant at 160-218 and 743-854. Baseline serostatus was positive in only six AZD1222 recipients. Females outnumbered males among donors, who were mostly white British; clonal diversity was possibly underestimated.

Germline-derived CDR1 and CDR2 are SGHTA and FQGTGA. V was shortened by 5 bases and J by 1 base, with 8 bases between the two germline ends. The CDR3 covers 13 residues. With regard to this clone: Antigen specificity is unknown.

This receptor was taken from an adult in good health. The sequencing used peripheral blood, collected on day 0 of AZD1222 vaccination. This chain connects TRBV7-3 to TRBJ1-1; possible D gene TRBD1, 5 bases. CDR3 sequence (DNA): TGTGCCAGCAGCGCTACAGGGAACACTGAAGCTTTCTTT. Translating it yields CASSATGNTEAFF.